The rows below give T cell receptor beta chains drawn from one sample of a study of prognosis after radiotherapy for stage I lung cancer. TCRdb fed the multiplex PCR reads into MiXCR, producing one record per CDR3 protein. The sample yields more than 25,000 distinct CDR3 sequences, around 30% seen once. Sequenced material: PBMCs, taken before or after stereotactic body radiation therapy (not recorded which). These receptors were collected from a donor aged 50 or older with non-small cell lung cancer. Each CDR3 is given with its conserved first and last residue. Each record gives: CDR3 length, D gene, J gene, clone size, V gene, CDR3 protein, CDR3 DNA. D genes are given only for firm matches. Clone size is shown for a subset of rows, as once, few, many or a class of expanded clone.

15	TRBD2	TRBJ2-3	.	TRBV12-3/TRBV12-4	CASSFGAGDSDPQYF	TGTGCCAGCAGTTTCGGGGCGGGAGACTCAGATCCGCAGTATTTT
14	.	TRBJ1-5	once	TRBV20-1	CSLGGRVYNQPQHF	TGCAGTCTCGGGGGGCGCGTTTACAATCAGCCCCAGCATTTT
13	.	TRBJ2-7	many	TRBV5-1	CASSFQGTYEQYF	TGCGCCAGCAGCTTTCAGGGGACCTACGAGCAGTACTTC
15	TRBD1	TRBJ2-7	.	TRBV6-2/TRBV6-3	CASSYLGQESYEQYF	TGTGCCAGCAGTTACTTGGGACAGGAAAGCTACGAGCAGTACTTC
18	.	TRBJ2-4	many	TRBV11-2	CASSNEGWGQLAKNIQYF	TGTGCCAGCAGCAATGAAGGTTGGGGGCAACTAGCCAAAAACATTCAGTACTTC
13	.	TRBJ2-1	.	TRBV20-1	CSARDPPPDEQFF	TGCAGTGCTAGAGATCCCCCGCCCGATGAGCAGTTCTTC
14	.	TRBJ2-7	many	TRBV19	CASSIGGSSYEQYF	TGTGCCAGTAGTATTGGGGGAAGTTCCTACGAGCAGTACTTC
14	.	TRBJ1-2	many	TRBV5-1	CASSLGQPESPYTF	TGCGCCAGCAGCTTGGGGCAGCCCGAGTCGCCCTACACCTTC
15	.	TRBJ2-6	.	TRBV12-5	CASGEGNPGSNVLTF	TGCGCTAGTGGTGAGGGGAACCCGGGGTCCAACGTCCTGACTTTC
13	.	TRBJ2-1	many	TRBV30	CAWSVLLGNEQFF	TGTGCCTGGAGTGTACTTCTGGGCAATGAGCAGTTCTTC
15	TRBD1	TRBJ2-7	many	TRBV18	CASSPPGQGSHEQYF	TGTGCCAGCTCACCACCGGGACAGGGTAGCCACGAGCAGTACTTC
13	.	TRBJ2-2	.	TRBV7-3	CDSMPANTGELFF	TGTGATTCGATGCCCGCGAACACCGGGGAGCTGTTTTTT
18	TRBD2	TRBJ2-7	once	TRBV6-2/TRBV6-3	CASRPGTSGSFCSYEQYF	TGTGCCAGCAGACCCGGGACTAGCGGGAGTTTTTGCTCCTACGAGCAGTACTTC
13	.	TRBJ2-3	medium-sized	TRBV5-1	CASSLAGGDTQYF	TGCGCCAGCAGCTTGGCAGGAGGGGATACGCAGTATTTT
14	.	TRBJ1-2	.	TRBV7-2	CASSLATGNYFYTF	TGTGCCAGCAGCTTAGCGACGGGTAACTATTTCTACACCTTC
13	.	TRBJ2-2	.	TRBV28	CASSLWDTGELFF	TGTGCCAGCAGTTTATGGGATACCGGGGAGCTGTTTTTT
15	TRBD1	TRBJ1-1	.	TRBV19	CASSRQGQGNTEAFF	TGTGCCAGTAGTAGACAGGGGCAAGGGAACACTGAAGCTTTCTTT